This T cell receptor (beta chain) was observed in a study of TIL therapy for anti-PD-1-resistant metastatic lung cancer. Time point here: pre-treatment sample, taken before nivolumab and TIL therapy. Patients were adults with stage 4 NSCLC. The sample holds a few counts of this clone. This CDR3 contains 13 residues. J was trimmed by 8 bases and V by 5 bases; bases with no gene match: 5. Germline CDR1 reads MNHEY; CDR2 reads SVGAGI. The immunoSEQ assay was v3. Some clones are missing from TCRdb's copy, which holds only in-frame ones; the method was immunoSEQ multiplex PCR. This sample has more than 35,000 clones, with about 70% found just once.

The receptor's source is a person aged 25 to 80 with non-small cell lung cancer. V is TRBV6-5 and J is TRBJ1-5; 8 positions match TRBD1. Sequenced here: blood, sampled at baseline. CDR3 coding DNA: TGTGCCAGCAGTCGGACAGGGTCCGAGCCCCAGCATTTT. Translating it yields CASSRTGSEPQHF.